A selection of T cell receptor beta chains follows, all from one sample in a study of shared clonotypes between healthy human individuals. Data came from immunoSEQ multiplex PCR; TCRdb stores just in-frame clones and leaves some out. This sample carries 2 million to 2.5 million clones, about 95% of them seen once, and the ten largest clones take 0.9% to 1.3%. The sequenced sample consisted of naive CD8+ T cells sorted from blood. The receptors stem from a man aged 18 to 30 in good health. Each CDR3 is given with its conserved first and last residue. D genes are given only for firm matches. A row's size may be missing; if present it is once, few, many or a size class.

size: -; J: TRBJ2-7; D: TRBD2; V: TRBV7-2; DNA: TGTGCCAGCAGCTTAGTGGGGGAGGGCTCGGAATACGAGCAGTACTTC; CDR3: CASSLVGEGSEYEQYF
size: -; J: TRBJ1-1; D: -; V: TRBV19; DNA: TGTGCCAGTACGAACCGATATCCGAACACTGAAGCTTTCTTT; CDR3: CASTNRYPNTEAFF
size: -; J: TRBJ2-1; D: -; V: TRBV11-2; DNA: TGTGCCAGCAGCGCCTCACTAGGGGGGGCCAATGAGCAGTTCTTC; CDR3: CASSASLGGANEQFF
size: -; J: TRBJ2-1; D: -; V: TRBV4-1; DNA: TGCGCCAGCAGCCAAGGAATCGGGGATTCCTACAATGAGCAGTTCTTC; CDR3: CASSQGIGDSYNEQFF
size: -; J: TRBJ2-7; D: TRBD2; V: TRBV9; DNA: TGTGCCAGCAGCCAAGGAGTTAGCGGGGGGCCCTACGAGCAGTACTTC; CDR3: CASSQGVSGGPYEQYF
size: -; J: TRBJ2-7; D: -; V: TRBV6-5; DNA: TGTGCCAGCAGTTACTCAGAAGGGATCTACGAGCAGTACTTC; CDR3: CASSYSEGIYEQYF
size: -; J: TRBJ1-3; D: -; V: TRBV30; DNA: TGTGCCTGGAGGAGGGAGGGAAACACCATATATTTT; CDR3: CAWRREGNTIYF
size: -; J: TRBJ1-1; D: -; V: TRBV19; DNA: TGTGCCAGTAGTATATTCGAGGGAATGAACACTGAAGCTTTCTTT; CDR3: CASSIFEGMNTEAFF
size: -; J: TRBJ1-2; D: -; V: TRBV12-1; DNA: TGTGCCAGCAGACTTCGAGCTAACTATGGCTACACCTTC; CDR3: CASRLRANYGYTF
size: -; J: TRBJ2-4; D: -; V: TRBV28; DNA: TGTGCCAGCAGTTTATGGGGGGTCGGGATAGCCAAAAACATTCAGTACTTC; CDR3: CASSLWGVGIAKNIQYF
size: few; J: TRBJ2-7; D: -; V: TRBV18; DNA: TGTGCCAGCTCACCACGGGGAAACTCCTACGAGCAGTACTTC; CDR3: CASSPRGNSYEQYF
size: -; J: TRBJ1-2; D: TRBD1; V: TRBV6-5; DNA: TGTGCCAGCAGTTCCGCAGGGGGCGACTATGGCTACACCTTC; CDR3: CASSSAGGDYGYTF
size: -; J: TRBJ2-5; D: -; V: TRBV11-2; DNA: TGTGCCAGCAGCCCCCCGGACAGAGTTTGGAAAGAGACCCAGTACTTC; CDR3: CASSPPDRVWKETQYF
size: -; J: TRBJ1-5; D: -; V: TRBV30; DNA: TGTGCCTGCCGCATAAAAGACAAGAATCAGCCCCAGCATTTT; CDR3: CACRIKDKNQPQHF
size: -; J: TRBJ2-3; D: -; V: TRBV30; DNA: TGTGCCTGGAGTGGGGCCGGGCCAGATACGCAGTATTTT; CDR3: CAWSGAGPDTQYF
size: once; J: TRBJ1-6; D: -; V: TRBV7-8; DNA: TGTGCCAGCAGCTCCAGGGGTTCGGACTCACCCCTCCACTTT; CDR3: CASSSRGSDSPLHF
size: -; J: TRBJ1-1; D: -; V: TRBV4-1; DNA: TGCGCCAGCAGCCTTTCGCCGGGGCTAAGCGGTGAAGCTTTCTTT; CDR3: CASSLSPGLSGEAFF
size: -; J: TRBJ2-7; D: -; V: TRBV5-6; DNA: TGTGCCAGCAGCTCAACAGGACAGATCTACGAGCAGTACTTC; CDR3: CASSSTGQIYEQYF